This note documents a single T cell receptor (beta chain) sequence. Its specificity is unknown. The PCR used 60 Vbeta and 13 Jbeta primers. Sequenced by immunoSEQ multiplex PCR; TCRdb stores in-frame clones only, minus some. The top ten hold less than 2.5% of the sample, which has 95,000 to 150,000 clones, 65% to 90% seen once. The data originate from a study of cytomegalovirus exposure and HLA in healthy donors. Findings of the study overall: In a later analysis, at a false discovery rate of 0.05, 16,951 TCR beta sequences matched HLA alleles.

This CDR3 contains 14 residues. V gave up 5 bases and J gave up 13 bases; unmatched junction bases: 10. Germline V gene sequence: CDR1 LNHDA, CDR2 SQIVND (reference sequence). The chain couples TRBV19 to TRBJ1-6, with 8 bases identical to TRBD1. This receptor was obtained from a man aged 25 to 40 in good health and CMV-seronegative. Sequencing was performed on PBMCs. The CDR3 protein is CASSEDRGGFPLHF. The CDR3 bases are TGTGCCAGTAGTGAAGACAGGGGTGGATTCCCCCTCCACTTT. Combining the CDR3 with reference TRBV19 and TRBJ1-6 gives the whole variable domain DGGITQSPKYLFRKEGQNVTLSCEQNLNHDAMYWYRQDPGQGLRLIYYSQIVNDFQKGDIAEGYSVSREKKESFPLTVTSAQKNPTAFYLCASSEDRGGFPLHFGNGTRLTVT.